A selection of T cell receptor beta chains follows, all from one sample in a study of breast tumors, draining lymph nodes, adjacent tissues. TCRdb reanalysed the multiplex PCR reads using MiXCR and keeps one entry per CDR3 protein. The table has 100,000 to 150,000 distinct CDR3 sequences, 15% to 20% seen once. Material: axillary lymph node tissue. The receptors stem from a female donor with breast cancer. Some clones in this sample may be carry-over from other donors' samples. Both conserved end residues are part of each CDR3. A D gene is named only where the DNA matches it firmly. Expanded clones get a size class; other rows say once, few or many, or leave the size out.

>.|.|TRBV20-1|TRBJ1-1
TGCAGTGCTAGAGAGGGAAGCTTGACTGAAGCTTTCTTT
CSAREGSLTEAFF
>many|TRBD1|TRBV7-9|TRBJ1-6
TGTGCCAGCAGCTTCTGGACAGGGAATTCACCCCTCCACTTT
CASSFWTGNSPLHF
>many|TRBD2|TRBV19|TRBJ2-7
TGTGCCAGTAGTGCAAAAGGACTAGCGGGTTCCTACGAGCAGTACTTC
CASSAKGLAGSYEQYF
>.|.|TRBV19|TRBJ1-1
TGTGCCAGCAGGACGGAGAACACTGAAGCTTTCTTT
CASRTENTEAFF
>.|.|TRBV5-4|TRBJ2-5
TGTGCCAGCAGACTCGCGGGCCCAGGGGAGACCCAGTACTTC
CASRLAGPGETQYF
>many|TRBD2|TRBV20-1|TRBJ2-1
TGCAGTGCTAGCGGGGGGGCCAATGAGCAGTTCTTC
CSASGGANEQFF
>many|TRBD2|TRBV20-1|TRBJ2-3
TGCAGTGCTCCGGGTCTAGCGGGGGGGCCAAATACGCAGTATTTT
CSAPGLAGGPNTQYF
>many|TRBD2|TRBV10-1|TRBJ2-7
TGCGCCAGCAGTGAGTCCAGCGGGATTTCCGAGCAGTACTTC
CASSESSGISEQYF
>many|.|TRBV12-3/TRBV12-4|TRBJ2-2
TGTGCCAGCAAGAACTTGGACAGACCGAACACCGGGGAGCTGTTTTTT
CASKNLDRPNTGELFF
>few|TRBD2|TRBV19|TRBJ2-3
TGTGCCAGTAGTATTAAAGGTCTAGCGGGACTTTTGGATACGCAGTATTTT
CASSIKGLAGLLDTQYF
>.|.|TRBV11-2|TRBJ1-1
TGTGCCAGCACCCCCGAGTTCGGGCGGCGCACTGAAGCTTTCTTT
CASTPEFGRRTEAFF
>few|.|TRBV20-1|TRBJ2-4
TGCAGTGCTCAACGATTCCAGGGTATGGTAGTTGACGAAAACATTCAGTACTTC
CSAQRFQGMVVDENIQYF
>.|.|TRBV6-6|TRBJ1-1
TGTGCCAGCAGTCAGACGGTGAACACTGAAGCTTTCTTT
CASSQTVNTEAFF
>few|TRBD2|TRBV12-3/TRBV12-4|TRBJ2-5
TGTGCCAGCAGCCCCGGGACTAGCGGGAGTTGGATCCAAGAGACCCAGTACTTC
CASSPGTSGSWIQETQYF
>many|TRBD2|TRBV20-1|TRBJ2-7
TGCAGTGCCAGCGGAGTAGCGGGAGCCTACGAGCAGTACTTC
CSASGVAGAYEQYF
>many|TRBD1|TRBV19|TRBJ2-2
TGTGCCAGTAACCCGGGACAGGGGCGGACCGGGGAGCTGTTTTTT
CASNPGQGRTGELFF
>many|.|TRBV20-1|TRBJ2-3
TGCAGTGCTAGAAAATTGGACGAGGTCACAGATACGCAGTATTTT
CSARKLDEVTDTQYF
>many|.|TRBV30|TRBJ1-6
TGTGCCTGGAGTCGGGGGGAACGTAATTCACCCCTCCACTTT
CAWSRGERNSPLHF
>many|TRBD1|TRBV7-9|TRBJ2-3
TGTGCCAGCAGCTTACCCGCCGGGACAGGGGGGACAGATACGCAGTATTTT
CASSLPAGTGGTDTQYF
>.|.|TRBV27|TRBJ2-1
TGTGCCAGCAGTTTTTATGGGGGGCGTAATGAGCAGTTCTTC
CASSFYGGRNEQFF
>many|.|TRBV24-1|TRBJ2-1
TGTGCCACCAGGGCGAGCTCCTACAATGAGCAGTTCTTC
CATRASSYNEQFF
>many|.|TRBV5-1|TRBJ2-7
TGCGCCAGCAGCTTGTTTAAGGGCCTCGAGCAGTACTTC
CASSLFKGLEQYF
>once|.|TRBV20-1|TRBJ2-6
TGCAGTGCTAGGGGTACTAGGCCTGGGGCCAACGCCCTGACTTTC
CSARGTRPGANALTF
>many|TRBD2|TRBV9|TRBJ2-3
TGTGCCAGCAGTCTAAGCGGGGGAACTAGCACAGATACGCAGTATTTT
CASSLSGGTSTDTQYF
>many|TRBD1|TRBV6-1|TRBJ1-5
TGTGCCAGCAGCCCACAGGGGGCAGGCAATCAGCCCCAGCATTTT
CASSPQGAGNQPQHF
>.|.|TRBV28|TRBJ1-5
TGTGCCAGCAGAAGGGAACTCTATAGCAATCAGCCCCAGCATTTT
CASRRELYSNQPQHF
>many|.|TRBV6-1|TRBJ2-5
TGTGCCAGCACCGAGGGGGGGGAGACCCAGTACTTC
CASTEGGETQYF
>many|TRBD2|TRBV7-3|TRBJ2-1
TGTGCCAGCAGCTTATTCTGGCGGGAGGGGAGCTCCTACAATGAGCAGTTCTTC
CASSLFWREGSSYNEQFF
>many|.|TRBV7-2|TRBJ2-3
TGTGCCAGCAGCTTATTCGGACCGGGACCAGATACGCAGTATTTT
CASSLFGPGPDTQYF
>many|.|TRBV19|TRBJ1-6
TGTGCCAGTAGTACTCGGGACGGAAATTCACCCCTCCACTTT
CASSTRDGNSPLHF
>many|TRBD1|TRBV5-8|TRBJ1-3
TGTGCCAGCAGCTTGGGGCCACAGGGGGCTGGAAACACCATATATTTT
CASSLGPQGAGNTIYF
>many|.|TRBV6-1|TRBJ1-2
TGTGCCAGCAGTCCCCCGGGCTACACCTTC
CASSPPGYTF
>many|TRBD2|TRBV20-1|TRBJ2-3
TGCAGTGCCCCGACTAGCGGATACACAGATACGCAGTATTTT
CSAPTSGYTDTQYF
>many|.|TRBV7-2|TRBJ1-5
TGTGCCAGCAGCTTAGCCCGGGATTCGCAGCCCCAGCATTTT
CASSLARDSQPQHF
>many|.|TRBV6-5|TRBJ1-2
TGTGCCAGCAGGGAATCGGCGGGGGACTATGGCTACACCTTC
CASRESAGDYGYTF
>many|.|TRBV12-3/TRBV12-4|TRBJ1-5
TGTGCCAGCAGTTTTTGGGGGGGACAGCCCCAGCATTTT
CASSFWGGQPQHF
>many|.|TRBV25-1|TRBJ2-3
TGTGCCAGCCGCAGCGTGGGCCCCACAGATACGCAGTATTTT
CASRSVGPTDTQYF
>many|.|TRBV5-1|TRBJ2-6
TGCGCCAGCAGACGGCTAGGGGCTGGGGCCAACGTCCTGACTTTC
CASRRLGAGANVLTF
>many|.|TRBV6-4|TRBJ2-1
TGTGCCAGCAAGCCACAGCCCAGCTCCTACAATGAGCAGTTCTTC
CASKPQPSSYNEQFF
>.|TRBD2|TRBV4-1|TRBJ2-1
TGCGCCAGCAGCCACGGACTAGCGGTTTACAATGAGCAGTTCTTC
CASSHGLAVYNEQFF
>many|.|TRBV6-1|TRBJ2-7
TGTGCCAGCAGTGAATTGGCAGGGAGCGAGCAGTACTTC
CASSELAGSEQYF
>.|.|TRBV6-2/TRBV6-3|TRBJ2-1
TGTGCCAGCTGGGGGGCAAGCGGGGCCTCCTACAATGAGCAGTTCTTC
CASWGASGASYNEQFF
>many|.|TRBV10-3|TRBJ1-3
TGTGCCATCAGAGGACAATCTGGAAACACCATATATTTT
CAIRGQSGNTIYF
>many|TRBD2|TRBV5-1|TRBJ2-7
TGCGCCAGCAGCTTGGGGCCTAGCGGGAGGGCCACCACCTACGAGCAGTACTTC
CASSLGPSGRATTYEQYF
>many|TRBD2|TRBV4-2|TRBJ2-3
TGTGCCAGCAGCTCCCCCAGCGGGAGTGGTGCAGATACGCAGTATTTT
CASSSPSGSGADTQYF
>many|TRBD1|TRBV20-1|TRBJ2-5
TGCAGTGCTACAAACAGGGGGCGCAGGCCGGCGGAGGAGACCCAGTACTTC
CSATNRGRRPAEETQYF
>many|TRBD1|TRBV2|TRBJ1-5
TGTGCCAGCCGGGGACAGGCTAGCAATCAGCCCCAGCATTTT
CASRGQASNQPQHF
>many|.|TRBV5-1|TRBJ2-3
TGCGCCAGCAGCCTGGGACCTTCAAGCACAGATACGCAGTATTTT
CASSLGPSSTDTQYF
>.|TRBD1|TRBV6-6|TRBJ2-5
TGTGCCAGCAGTTACCCGGACAGGGCCGAAGTTGCTTTC
CASSYPDRAEVAF
>many|.|TRBV9|TRBJ1-4
TGTGCCAGCAGCGTAGATCCGGGGAGGGATGAAAAACTGTTTTTT
CASSVDPGRDEKLFF
>.|.|TRBV3-1|TRBJ2-1
TGTGCCAGCAGCCAAGGTCCGGACAATGAGCAGTTCTTC
CASSQGPDNEQFF
>few|TRBD1|TRBV3-1|TRBJ1-5
TGTGCCAGCAGCCGGGACAGGGATCAGCCCCAGCATTTT
CASSRDRDQPQHF
>many|.|TRBV9|TRBJ2-5
TGTGCCAGCAGCGTGGGGGGGGCGGGTCTGCAGACCCAGTACTTC
CASSVGGAGLQTQYF
>many|.|TRBV5-6|TRBJ1-5
TGTGCCAGCAGCTTGGAGGGCATTAACCAGCCCCAGCATTTT
CASSLEGINQPQHF
>few|.|TRBV28|TRBJ1-3
TGTGCCAGCAGTCCCGAGACAGCCTGGTACACCATATATTTT
CASSPETAWYTIYF
>many|.|TRBV3-1|TRBJ2-7
TGTGCCAGCAGCCAAGGGCTCCCCTTTTCCGAGCAGTACTTC
CASSQGLPFSEQYF
>many|.|TRBV5-6|TRBJ1-4
TGTGCCAGCAGCTTTAATTTAGGGACTAATGAAAAACTGTTTTTT
CASSFNLGTNEKLFF